This TCR beta chain was identified during a study of blood T cell repertoires in COVID-19. Across the study: Spain, Italy and the United States supplied samples that represented acute and convalescent COVID-19.

The V gene lost 0 bases and the J gene lost 3 bases, with 9 bases spanning the gap. The CDR3 contains 14 residues. The germline CDR1 and CDR2 sequences are LGHNA and YSLEER. Clones were sequenced by immunoSEQ multiplex PCR, and TCRdb holds only the in-frame ones, with some missing. The table shows fewer than 350,000 clones, with around 87% occurring only once. The receptor's source is a woman aged 30 to 39 who had recovered from COVID-19. The chain is built from TRBV4-3 and TRBJ2-7; D is unresolved. The sequenced material came from peripheral blood. The CDR3 DNA follows: TGCGCCAGCAGCCAAGAAGAGAGCGACTACGAGCAGTACTTC. Translation gives CASSQEESDYEQYF.